This T cell receptor (beta chain) is from a study of CD8 T cells in Susac syndrome (dated by TCRdb to 2018 to 2020). Notes on the research overall: Whether CD8+ T cell activation and differentiation in Susac syndrome was antigen driven was tested using repertoire sequencing.

RNA was extracted using the RNeasy kit, and roughly 0.5 to 1 microgram was reverse transcribed with random hexamers. TCR beta CDR3 regions were amplified with the immunoSEQ multiplex PCR assay covering 54 Vbeta and 13 Jbeta segments. PCR amplification bias was corrected by using a synthetic template baseline for primer optimization and computational correction. The original methods were these. Reads were annotated to V, D and J genes according to IMGT and were analyzed with immunoSEQ Analyzer, with only productive sequences retained. Clonality was calculated as one minus the Shannon entropy normalized by log2 of the number of productive unique sequences. For each patient and control, public and private clones were evaluated among the 100 most prevalent clones. Clones were defined as Susac-specific when absent from the healthy and MS cohorts, from roughly 1,000 published viral clones and from other ImmuneACCESS disease sequences. Using fastp at Q25 and MiXCR, TCRdb reprocessed the public reads and kept productive beta chains. Duplicate CDR3 protein sequences are folded into a single record with the most common DNA and genes. TCRdb's processing, not the authors' own work, is the source of the V and J calls. The table for this sample lists about 160,000 distinct CDR3 sequences; 92% of them were counted only once. The biggest ten clones account for roughly 0.08% of the sample.

Remarks on this clonotype: It lacks a known antigen. Base qualities are not recorded, but no much larger clone differs from it by a single base.

Points the paper makes about the study in general: The TCR sequencing and HLA analysis was acknowledged to have included a relatively small number of individuals.

V is clipped by 2 bases and J by 0 bases, and the sequence between their germline boundaries is 17 bases long. CDR1 and CDR2 were assigned from the germline V gene as SGHTA and FQGNSA. The CDR3 runs 17 amino acids, cysteine and phenylalanine included. The kept DNA is CDR3 alone, 51 bases in frame from the first base. Peripheral blood CD8+ and CD4+ T cells from healthy donors, Susac syndrome patients and multiple sclerosis patients were profiled by high-throughput TCR beta sequencing. The healthy donors served as controls matched for age and sex. Bulk CD8+ and CD4+ T cells were purified by magnetic negative isolation, whereas CD8+ TEMRA cells were enriched by FACS. Blood was drawn into EDTA tubes, processed within 24 hours, and PBMCs were isolated by density gradient centrifugation. PBMCs destined for TCR sequencing were cryopreserved in liquid nitrogen and later thawed in a 37 °C water bath. The sorted or isolated CD4+, CD8+ and CD8+ TEMRA cells reached a purity of at least 90%.

This clonotype originated in a human donor in good health. Sample: CD4+ T cells from PBMCs. This chain is built from TRBV7-2 and TRBJ2-7, with no confident D gene call. The CDR3 protein is CASSLLGGRLGSYEQYF. The nucleotide sequence is given as TGTGCCAGCAGCTTACTGGGCGGACGACTCGGCTCCTACGAGCAGTACTTC.